The clone carrying this TCR beta chain was observed many times. Antigen specificity is unknown. The data were obtained in a study of T cell repertoires in cytomegalovirus infection. The overall study: Matching HLA type, along with CMV infection, was indicated by public TCR beta signatures. General study findings and limits: HLA-C-restricted TCR beta clonotypes specific for CMV led the ex vivo response. Identification of carriers of CMV plus the relevant HLA was achieved through cumulative public TCR beta family frequency.

TCRdb ran MiXCR on the reads and lists one entry per CDR3 protein. Here the sample spans hundreds of thousands of distinct CDR3 sequences, 17% being singletons. The CDR3 has 15 residues. Germline V gene data show CDR1 as SGHTA and CDR2 as FQGNSA. V was clipped by 5 bases and J by 10 bases, with 23 bases between them. The sequenced material came from PBMCs. This TCR came from a human donor in good health (CMV status not recorded). Some clones in this sample may be carry-over from other donors' samples. V and J are TRBV7-2 and TRBJ1-2; D is perhaps TRBD1 (6 bases). The DNA for the CDR3 is TGTGCCAGCAGCCAAAGGTGGGGGCAGCTAAGGAACTACACCTTC. Translating it yields CASSQRWGQLRNYTF.